A selection of T cell receptor beta chains follows, all from one sample in a study of metastatic and nonmetastatic thyroid tumors. TCRdb reanalyzed the PCR reads via MiXCR. The data show 85,000 to 100,000 clones, approximately 12% seen once. The sample consisted of blood. The receptors derive from a female donor with papillary thyroid cancer or a benign thyroid nodule (not recorded which). Some clones in this sample may be carry-over from other donors' samples. The CDR3 runs from the conserved cysteine through the conserved F or W. Fields, in order: clone size, V gene, D gene, J gene, CDR3 DNA, CDR3 protein. The D gene is left open where the match is weak. The size of a clone is reported for some rows only, either as once, few or many, or as a class for expanded clones.

abundance: many
v_gene: TRBV30
d_gene: -
j_gene: TRBJ1-3
CDR3nt: TGTGCCTGGGGGGTGCTCTCTGGAAACACCATATATTTT
CDR3aa: CAWGVLSGNTIYF

abundance: many
v_gene: TRBV11-2
d_gene: -
j_gene: TRBJ2-5
CDR3nt: TGTGCCAGCAGATTTGCGGGCCAACACGTGGAAGAGACCCAGTACTTC
CDR3aa: CASRFAGQHVEETQYF

abundance: -
v_gene: TRBV11-3
d_gene: TRBD1
j_gene: TRBJ1-1
CDR3nt: TGTGCCAGCAGCCGTACAGGGGGCACTGAAGCTTTCTTT
CDR3aa: CASSRTGGTEAFF

abundance: -
v_gene: TRBV11-1
d_gene: TRBD1
j_gene: TRBJ2-1
CDR3nt: TGTGCCAGCAGCTTCGTTGGGACAGGCAAGCTGGAGCAGTTCTTC
CDR3aa: CASSFVGTGKLEQFF

abundance: many
v_gene: TRBV20-1
d_gene: -
j_gene: TRBJ1-2
CDR3nt: TGCAGTGCTAGATTCGGTATGGATGGCTACACCTTC
CDR3aa: CSARFGMDGYTF

abundance: many
v_gene: TRBV28
d_gene: -
j_gene: TRBJ1-1
CDR3nt: TGTGCCAGCAGCCAACCCGGGATCCGCACTGAAGCTTTCTTT
CDR3aa: CASSQPGIRTEAFF

abundance: many
v_gene: TRBV19
d_gene: TRBD2
j_gene: TRBJ2-3
CDR3nt: TGTGCCAGTAGTAACCTGACTAGCGGGAGAAGGCCAGATACGCAGTATTTT
CDR3aa: CASSNLTSGRRPDTQYF

abundance: many
v_gene: TRBV2
d_gene: TRBD2
j_gene: TRBJ2-3
CDR3nt: TGTGCCAGCAGTACCTCGGGAGGGGAGACAGATACGCAGTATTTT
CDR3aa: CASSTSGGETDTQYF

abundance: many
v_gene: TRBV7-2
d_gene: -
j_gene: TRBJ1-4
CDR3nt: TGTGCCAGCAGCTCACGAAAGTCTAATGAAAAACTGTTTTTT
CDR3aa: CASSSRKSNEKLFF

abundance: many
v_gene: TRBV6-2/TRBV6-3
d_gene: -
j_gene: TRBJ2-7
CDR3nt: TGTGCCAGCAGTTACCGCAGAAACTACGAGCAGTACTTC
CDR3aa: CASSYRRNYEQYF

abundance: many
v_gene: TRBV7-2
d_gene: -
j_gene: TRBJ2-5
CDR3nt: TGTGCCAGCAGCTTAGGCCCCTCGAGGACCCAGTACTTC
CDR3aa: CASSLGPSRTQYF

abundance: many
v_gene: TRBV2
d_gene: -
j_gene: TRBJ2-4
CDR3nt: TGTGCCAGCAGTTTGGACAGAAACATTCAGTACTTC
CDR3aa: CASSLDRNIQYF

abundance: many
v_gene: TRBV6-5
d_gene: TRBD1
j_gene: TRBJ2-7
CDR3nt: TGTGCCAGCAGTTACGCTGGACAGGGAATATACGAGCAGTACTTC
CDR3aa: CASSYAGQGIYEQYF

abundance: -
v_gene: TRBV12-3/TRBV12-4
d_gene: -
j_gene: TRBJ1-5
CDR3nt: TGTGCCAGCAGCCCGACACATAGCAATCAGCCCCAGCATTTT
CDR3aa: CASSPTHSNQPQHF

abundance: many
v_gene: TRBV6-5
d_gene: -
j_gene: TRBJ2-7
CDR3nt: TGTGCCAGCAGTTACTCGCAAAGCAGCTCCTACGAGCAGTACTTC
CDR3aa: CASSYSQSSSYEQYF

abundance: many
v_gene: TRBV4-2
d_gene: TRBD2
j_gene: TRBJ2-3
CDR3nt: TGTGCCAGCAGCCAAGAGTTAGCGGGAGGGCCTAAAGATACGCAGTATTTT
CDR3aa: CASSQELAGGPKDTQYF

abundance: -
v_gene: TRBV11-2
d_gene: -
j_gene: TRBJ2-7
CDR3nt: TGTGCCAGCAGCCAAGTTATGGCCTACGAGCAGTACTTC
CDR3aa: CASSQVMAYEQYF

abundance: few
v_gene: TRBV27
d_gene: -
j_gene: TRBJ2-7
CDR3nt: TGTGCCAGCAGCAGTCCGGGACCAGAGACGTACTACGAGCAGTACTTC
CDR3aa: CASSSPGPETYYEQYF

abundance: -
v_gene: TRBV28
d_gene: -
j_gene: TRBJ2-2
CDR3nt: TGTGACAGCAGGATGGGCGGGGGCTTAGGCGGGGAGCTGTCTTTT
CDR3aa: CDSRMGGGLGGELSF

abundance: -
v_gene: TRBV5-1
d_gene: -
j_gene: TRBJ2-7
CDR3nt: TGCGCCAGCAGCGAGGACAGTCACGAGCAGTACTTC
CDR3aa: CASSEDSHEQYF

abundance: many
v_gene: TRBV20-1
d_gene: TRBD1
j_gene: TRBJ1-6
CDR3nt: TGCAGTGCACAGGGGGACGGTAATTCACCCCTCCACTTT
CDR3aa: CSAQGDGNSPLHF

abundance: many
v_gene: TRBV7-9
d_gene: -
j_gene: TRBJ1-6
CDR3nt: TGTGCCAGCAGCGCCAGCTCCTATAATTCACCCCTCCACTTT
CDR3aa: CASSASSYNSPLHF

abundance: many
v_gene: TRBV20-1
d_gene: -
j_gene: TRBJ2-1
CDR3nt: TGCAGTGCCCACCCGTTCCATTTTGAGGGAGCTCGGAGGTACAATGAGCAGTTCTTC
CDR3aa: CSAHPFHFEGARRYNEQFF